This T cell receptor (beta chain) was recovered during a study of blood T cell repertoires in COVID-19. Looking at the study overall: Material from acute and convalescent COVID-19 was sourced from the United States, Italy and Spain. T cells, B-cell-depleted T cells, or PBMCs supplied cDNA or gDNA.

Original processing notes: Nucleated cell counts were estimated from reference gene primer amplification. TCRdb's table, derived via immunoSEQ multiplex PCR, lists solely in-frame clones and lacks some. V and J calls and clone size are as listed in that table; D and trimming were resolved from the DNA. The repertoire includes some 50,000 clones, around 86% of them detected once, and 4.5% to 6% sits in the top ten. The receptor was derived from a human donor in a cohort sampled during active COVID-19. The sample comprised peripheral blood.

The CDR3 region has the DNA TGTGCCAGCAGCGCCATAAGCTCAGATACGCAGTATTTT. It translates to CASSAISSDTQYF. The rearrangement uses TRBV14 and TRBJ2-3; D remains ambiguous. Deletions cut 5 bases from V and 4 bases from J, with 10 bases between. The CDR3 has 13 amino acids. Germline values: CDR1 SGHDN, CDR2 FVKESK.